What follows describes a single TCR beta chain. CDR3 size: 16 residues. Germline-derived CDR1 and CDR2 are SGHTA and FQGNSA. V lost 1 base and J lost 4; bases outside the gene matches: 3. Per the authors' pipeline: Nucleated cell number was recorded as an estimate derived from reference gene primer amplification. This table comes from immunoSEQ multiplex PCR, and its TCRdb copy is limited to in-frame clones, with some not included. That table furnishes V, J and clone size, whereas the DNA furnished D and trimming. The sample shows about 160,000 clones, about 85% of them seen only once. The sample belongs to a study of blood T cell repertoires in COVID-19. On the study more broadly: Acute-phase and convalescent COVID-19 samples originated in the United States, Italy and Spain. In each case, the material was cDNA or gDNA derived from T cells, B-cell-depleted T cells, or PBMCs.

The clonotype was recovered from a human donor with acute or convalescent COVID-19. The donor label of this sample is uncertain. The source material was peripheral blood. The chain joins TRBV7-2 to TRBJ2-1; 11 nucleotides agree with TRBD2. The CDR3 loop is CASSLERLAGYNEQFF. The DNA for the CDR3 is TGTGCCAGCAGCTTAGAGAGACTAGCGGGGTACAATGAGCAGTTCTTC.